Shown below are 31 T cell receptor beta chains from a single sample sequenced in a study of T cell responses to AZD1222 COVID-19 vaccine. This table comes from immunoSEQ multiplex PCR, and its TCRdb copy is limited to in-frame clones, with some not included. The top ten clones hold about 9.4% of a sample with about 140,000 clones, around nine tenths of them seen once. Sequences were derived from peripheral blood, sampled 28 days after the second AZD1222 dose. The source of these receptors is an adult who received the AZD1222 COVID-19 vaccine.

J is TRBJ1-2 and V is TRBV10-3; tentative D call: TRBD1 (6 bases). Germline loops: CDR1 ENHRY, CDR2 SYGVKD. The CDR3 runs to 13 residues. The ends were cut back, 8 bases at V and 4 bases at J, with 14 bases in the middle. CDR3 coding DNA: TGTGCCATCGGGAGACAGGAACCCTATGGCTACACCTTC. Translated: CAIGRQEPYGYTF.

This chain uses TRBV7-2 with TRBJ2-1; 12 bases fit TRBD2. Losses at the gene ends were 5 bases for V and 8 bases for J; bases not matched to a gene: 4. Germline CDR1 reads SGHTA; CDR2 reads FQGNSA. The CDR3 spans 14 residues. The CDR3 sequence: CASSLRLAGDEQFF. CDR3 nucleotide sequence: TGTGCCAGCAGCCTACGACTAGCGGGAGATGAGCAGTTCTTC. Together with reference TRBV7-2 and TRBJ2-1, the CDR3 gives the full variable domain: GAGVSQSPSNKVTEKGKDVELRCDPISGHTALYWYRQSLGQGLEFLIYFQGNSAPDKSGLPSDRFSAERTGGSVSTLTIQRTQQEDSAVYLCASSLRLAGDEQFFGPGTRLTVL.

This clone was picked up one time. CDR3 sequence (DNA): TGTGCCACCAGTGACCCAACTAGCGGGGAAGAGACCCAGTACTTC. This gives the protein CATSDPTSGEETQYF. This chain connects TRBV24-1 to TRBJ2-5; 10 positions match TRBD2. The CDR3 is 15 residues long. CDR1 and CDR2 (germline): KGHDR, SFDVKD. The ends lost 4 bases at V and 3 bases at J; junction bases unmatched: 4.

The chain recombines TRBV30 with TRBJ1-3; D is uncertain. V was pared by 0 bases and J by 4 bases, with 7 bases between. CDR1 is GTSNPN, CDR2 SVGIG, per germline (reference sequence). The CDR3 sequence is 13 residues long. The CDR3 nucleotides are TGTGCCTGGAGTGTAGGCAGAGGAAACACCATATATTTT. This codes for CAWSVGRGNTIYF. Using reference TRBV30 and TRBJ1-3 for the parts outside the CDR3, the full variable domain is SQTIHQWPATLVQPVGSPLSLECTVEGTSNPNLYWYRQAAGRGLQLLFYSVGIGQISSEVPQNLSASRPQDRQFILSSKKLLLSDSGFYLCAWSVGRGNTIYFGEGSWLTVV.

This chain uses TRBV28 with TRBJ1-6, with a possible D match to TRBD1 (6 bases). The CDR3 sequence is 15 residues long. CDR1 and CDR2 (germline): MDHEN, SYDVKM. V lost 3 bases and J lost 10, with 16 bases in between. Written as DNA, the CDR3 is TGTGCCAGCAGTTTCGGGGGAAGGGGGAAATCACCCCTCCACTTT. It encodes CASSFGGRGKSPLHF. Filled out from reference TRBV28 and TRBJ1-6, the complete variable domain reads DVKVTQSSRYLVKRTGEKVFLECVQDMDHENMFWYRQDPGLGLRLIYFSYDVKMKEKGDIPEGYSVSREKKERFSLILESASTNQTSMYLCASSFGGRGKSPLHFGNGTRLTVT.

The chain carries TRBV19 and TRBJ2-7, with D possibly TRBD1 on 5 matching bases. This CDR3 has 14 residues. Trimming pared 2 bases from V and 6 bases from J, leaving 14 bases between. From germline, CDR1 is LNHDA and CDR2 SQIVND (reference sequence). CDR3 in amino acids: CASSIRPFGAEQYV. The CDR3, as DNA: TGTGCCAGTAGTATACGGCCCTTTGGGGCCGAGCAGTACGTC.

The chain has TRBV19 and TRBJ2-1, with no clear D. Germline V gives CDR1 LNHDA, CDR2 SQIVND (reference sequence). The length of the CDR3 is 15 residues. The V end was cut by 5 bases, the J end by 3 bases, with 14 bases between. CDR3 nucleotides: TGTGCCAGTAGTTTGGCCAGAGAGGTCTACAATGAGCAGTTCTTC. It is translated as CASSLAREVYNEQFF.

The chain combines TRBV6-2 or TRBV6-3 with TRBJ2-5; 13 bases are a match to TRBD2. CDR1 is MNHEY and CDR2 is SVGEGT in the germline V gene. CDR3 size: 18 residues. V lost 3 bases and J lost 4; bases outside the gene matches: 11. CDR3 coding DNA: TGTGCCAGCAGTTATAGACTAGCGGGGGGTCGATATCGAGAGACCCAGTACTTC. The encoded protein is CASSYRLAGGRYRETQYF.

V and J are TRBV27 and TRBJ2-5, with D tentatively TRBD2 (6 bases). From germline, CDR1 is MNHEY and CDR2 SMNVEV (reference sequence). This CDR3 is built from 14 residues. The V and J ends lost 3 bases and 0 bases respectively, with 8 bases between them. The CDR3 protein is CASSFRRDQETQYF. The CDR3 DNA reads TGTGCCAGCAGTTTTCGGAGGGACCAAGAGACCCAGTACTTC.

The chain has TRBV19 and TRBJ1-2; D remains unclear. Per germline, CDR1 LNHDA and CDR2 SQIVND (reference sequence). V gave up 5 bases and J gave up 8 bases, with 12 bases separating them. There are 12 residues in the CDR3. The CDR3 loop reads CASSEVRGGYTF. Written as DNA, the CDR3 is TGTGCCAGTAGTGAAGTCCGAGGGGGCTACACCTTC.

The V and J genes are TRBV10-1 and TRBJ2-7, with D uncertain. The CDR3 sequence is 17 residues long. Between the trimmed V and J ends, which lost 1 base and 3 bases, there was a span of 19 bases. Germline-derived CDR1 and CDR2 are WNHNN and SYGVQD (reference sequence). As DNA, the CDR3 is TGCGCCAGCAGTGAGTTAAGGGTCAGCCTGCAAAGCTACGAGCAGTACGTC. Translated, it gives CASSELRVSLQSYEQYV.

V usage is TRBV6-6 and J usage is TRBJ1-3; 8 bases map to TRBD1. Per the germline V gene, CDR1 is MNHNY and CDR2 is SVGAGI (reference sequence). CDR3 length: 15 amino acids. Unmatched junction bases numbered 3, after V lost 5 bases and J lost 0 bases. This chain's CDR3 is CASSTGGGSGNTIYF. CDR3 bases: TGTGCCAGCAGTACAGGGGGAGGCTCTGGAAACACCATATATTTT.

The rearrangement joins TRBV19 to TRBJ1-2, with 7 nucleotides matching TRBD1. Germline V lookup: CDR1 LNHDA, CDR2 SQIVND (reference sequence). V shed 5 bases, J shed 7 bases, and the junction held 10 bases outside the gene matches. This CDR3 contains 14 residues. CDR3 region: CASSPQGETFGYTF. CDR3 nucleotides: TGTGCCAGTAGTCCTCAGGGGGAGACATTTGGCTACACCTTC.

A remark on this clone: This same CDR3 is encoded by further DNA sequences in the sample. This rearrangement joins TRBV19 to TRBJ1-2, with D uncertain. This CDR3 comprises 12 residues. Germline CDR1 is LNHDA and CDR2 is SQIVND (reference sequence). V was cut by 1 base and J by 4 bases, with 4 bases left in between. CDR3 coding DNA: TGTGCCAGTAGTATAGTTGGCTATGGCTACACCTTC. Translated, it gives CASSIVGYGYTF. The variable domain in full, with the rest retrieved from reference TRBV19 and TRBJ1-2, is DGGITQSPKYLFRKEGQNVTLSCEQNLNHDAMYWYRQDPGQGLRLIYYSQIVNDFQKGDIAEGYSVSREKKESFPLTVTSAQKNPTAFYLCASSIVGYGYTFGSGTRLTVV.

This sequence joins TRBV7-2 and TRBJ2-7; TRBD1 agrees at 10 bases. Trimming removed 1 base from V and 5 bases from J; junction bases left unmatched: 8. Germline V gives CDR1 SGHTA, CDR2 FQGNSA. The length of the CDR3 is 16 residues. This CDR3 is CASSLVRQGALHEQYF. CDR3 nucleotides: TGTGCCAGCAGCTTAGTTAGACAGGGGGCTTTGCACGAGCAGTACTTC. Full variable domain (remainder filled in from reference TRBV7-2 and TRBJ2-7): GAGVSQSPSNKVTEKGKDVELRCDPISGHTALYWYRQSLGQGLEFLIYFQGNSAPDKSGLPSDRFSAERTGGSVSTLTIQRTQQEDSAVYLCASSLVRQGALHEQYFGPGTRLTVT.

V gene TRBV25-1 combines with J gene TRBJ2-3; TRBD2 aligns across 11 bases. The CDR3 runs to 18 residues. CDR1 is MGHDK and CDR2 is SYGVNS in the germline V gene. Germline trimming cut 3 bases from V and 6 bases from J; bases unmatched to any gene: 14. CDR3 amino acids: CASSDNRASGGPPDTQYF. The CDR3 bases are TGTGCCAGCAGTGACAACCGGGCTAGCGGGGGGCCGCCCGATACGCAGTATTTT.

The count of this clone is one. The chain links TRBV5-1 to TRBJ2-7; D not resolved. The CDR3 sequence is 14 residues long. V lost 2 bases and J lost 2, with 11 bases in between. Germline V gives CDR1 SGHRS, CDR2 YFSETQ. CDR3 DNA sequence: TGCGCCAGCAGCTTCGGGCGCTCGGCCTACGAGCAGTACTTC. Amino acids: CASSFGRSAYEQYF.

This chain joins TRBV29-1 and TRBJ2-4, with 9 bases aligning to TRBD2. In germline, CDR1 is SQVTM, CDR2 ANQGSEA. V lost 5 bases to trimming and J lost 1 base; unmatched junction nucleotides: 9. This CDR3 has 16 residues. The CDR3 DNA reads TGCAGCGTTCGTCCGGGACTAGCCCTCGCCAAAAACATTCAGTACTTC. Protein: CSVRPGLALAKNIQYF. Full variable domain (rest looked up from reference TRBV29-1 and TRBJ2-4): SAVISQKPSRDICQRGTSLTIQCQVDSQVTMMFWYRQQPGQSLTLIATANQGSEATYESGFVIDKFPISRPNLTFSTLTVSNMSPEDSSIYLCSVRPGLALAKNIQYFGAGTRLSVL.

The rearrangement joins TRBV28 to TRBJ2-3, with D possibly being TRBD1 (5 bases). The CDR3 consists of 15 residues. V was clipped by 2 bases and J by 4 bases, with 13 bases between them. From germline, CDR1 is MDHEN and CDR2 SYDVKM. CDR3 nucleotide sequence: TGTGCCAGCAGTTTAATCCAGGGAACAGCAGATACGCAGTATTTT. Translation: CASSLIQGTADTQYF.

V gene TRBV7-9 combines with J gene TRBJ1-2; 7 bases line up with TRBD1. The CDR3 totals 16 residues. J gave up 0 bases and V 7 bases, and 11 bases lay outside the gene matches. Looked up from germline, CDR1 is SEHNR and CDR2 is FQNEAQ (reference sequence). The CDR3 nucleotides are TGTGCCAGCAATCCCATCTGGGACAGTACTAACTATGGCTACACCTTC. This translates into CASNPIWDSTNYGYTF.

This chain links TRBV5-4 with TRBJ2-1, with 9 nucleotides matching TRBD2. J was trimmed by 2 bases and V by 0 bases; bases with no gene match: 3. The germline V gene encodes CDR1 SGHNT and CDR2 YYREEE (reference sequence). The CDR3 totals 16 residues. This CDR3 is CASSLGLAVAYNEQFF. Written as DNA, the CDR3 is TGTGCCAGCAGCTTGGGACTAGCGGTCGCCTACAATGAGCAGTTCTTC. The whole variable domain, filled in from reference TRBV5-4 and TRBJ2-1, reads ETGVTQSPTHLIKTRGQQVTLRCSSQSGHNTVSWYQQALGQGPQFIFQYYREEENGRGNFPPRFSGLQFPNYSSELNVNALELDDSALYLCASSLGLAVAYNEQFFGPGTRLTVL.

The CDR3 is CSARREGYTF. In DNA, the CDR3 is TGCAGTGCCAGACGGGAGGGCTACACCTTC. The chain recombines TRBV20-1 with TRBJ1-2; D gene ambiguous. The CDR3 totals 10 residues. Deletions cut 6 bases from V and 8 bases from J, with 10 bases between. Germline assignment: CDR1 DFQATT and CDR2 SNEGSKA (reference sequence).

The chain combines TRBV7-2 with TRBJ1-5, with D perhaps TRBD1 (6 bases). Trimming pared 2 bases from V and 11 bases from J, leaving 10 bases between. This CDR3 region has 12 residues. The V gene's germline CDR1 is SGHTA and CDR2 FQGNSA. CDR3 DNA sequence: TGTGCCAGCAGCTTATGGGGGCGAACCCAGCATTTT. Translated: CASSLWGRTQHF.

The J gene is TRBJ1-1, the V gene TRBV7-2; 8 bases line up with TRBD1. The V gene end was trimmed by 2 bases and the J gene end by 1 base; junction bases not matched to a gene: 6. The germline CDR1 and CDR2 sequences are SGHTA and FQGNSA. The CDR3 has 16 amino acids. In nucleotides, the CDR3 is TGTGCCAGCAGCTTATACCCCAGGGGGCAGAACACTGAAGCTTTCTTT. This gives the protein CASSLYPRGQNTEAFF.

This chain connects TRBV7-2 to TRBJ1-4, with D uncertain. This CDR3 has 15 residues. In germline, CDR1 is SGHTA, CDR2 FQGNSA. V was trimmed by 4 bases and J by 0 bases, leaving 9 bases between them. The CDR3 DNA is TGTGCCAGCAGCTCCCGGCACTCAACTAATGAAAAACTGTTTTTT. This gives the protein CASSSRHSTNEKLFF.

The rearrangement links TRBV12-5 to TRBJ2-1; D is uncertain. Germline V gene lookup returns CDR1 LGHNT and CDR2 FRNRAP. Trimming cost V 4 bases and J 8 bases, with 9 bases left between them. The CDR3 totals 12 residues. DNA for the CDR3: TGTGCTAGTGGTTCCACTTACTATGAGCAGTTCTTC. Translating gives CASGSTYYEQFF.

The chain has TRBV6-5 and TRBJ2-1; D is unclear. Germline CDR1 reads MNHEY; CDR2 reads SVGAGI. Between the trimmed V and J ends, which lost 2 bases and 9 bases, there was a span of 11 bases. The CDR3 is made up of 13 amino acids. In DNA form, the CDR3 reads TGTGCCAGCAGTTACACCGGGCTTAGTGAGCAGTTCTTC. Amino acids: CASSYTGLSEQFF.

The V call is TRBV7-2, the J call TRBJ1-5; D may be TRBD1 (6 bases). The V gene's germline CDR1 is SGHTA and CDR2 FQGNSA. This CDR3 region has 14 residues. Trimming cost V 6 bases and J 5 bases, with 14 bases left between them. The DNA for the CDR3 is TGTGCCAGCAGTCCCACAGGGCCCGATCAGCCCCAGCATTTT. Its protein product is CASSPTGPDQPQHF.

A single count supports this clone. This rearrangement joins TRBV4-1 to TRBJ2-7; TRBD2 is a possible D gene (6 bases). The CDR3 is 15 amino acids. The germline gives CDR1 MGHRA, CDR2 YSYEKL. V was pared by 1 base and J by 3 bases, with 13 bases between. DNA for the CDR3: TGCGCCAGCAGCCAAGTGGTTTCGACTAGCTACGAGCAGTACTTC. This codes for CASSQVVSTSYEQYF.

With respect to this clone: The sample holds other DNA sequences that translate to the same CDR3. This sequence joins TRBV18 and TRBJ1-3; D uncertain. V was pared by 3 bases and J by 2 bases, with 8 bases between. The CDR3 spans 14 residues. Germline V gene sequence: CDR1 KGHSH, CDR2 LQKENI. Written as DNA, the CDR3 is TGTGCCAGCTCACCGGTTGGGGCTGGAAACACCATATATTTT. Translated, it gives CASSPVGAGNTIYF.

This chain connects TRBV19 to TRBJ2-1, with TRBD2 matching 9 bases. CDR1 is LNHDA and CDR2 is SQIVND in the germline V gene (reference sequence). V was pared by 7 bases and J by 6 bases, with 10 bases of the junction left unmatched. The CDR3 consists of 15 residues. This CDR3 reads CASNYGGRALNEQFF. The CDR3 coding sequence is TGTGCCAGTAATTATGGCGGGAGGGCCCTCAATGAGCAGTTCTTC.